Included here is one TCR beta chain sequence, with context. Its antigen is not known. The data were obtained in a study of shared clonotypes between healthy human individuals. Overall study findings and caveats: In general, naive subsets displayed greater estimated richness than memory subsets did. Sampling covered nothing but blood. Tissue TCR repertoires likely differ from those found in blood.

Germline assignment: CDR1 PRHDT and CDR2 FYEKMQ (reference sequence). V lost 6 bases, J lost 5 bases, and 11 bases lay in between. This CDR3 has 12 residues. The data were produced by immunoSEQ multiplex PCR, yet TCRdb's version contains in-frame clones alone and is incomplete. Of a few hundred thousand clones listed, 95% to 96% were seen once; the top ten hold 0.11%. It was CD45RO-negative cells, positively selected for CCR7, that made up naive CD8 cells, with terminally differentiated effector memory CD45RA+ cells excluded. All of the donors resided in Nashville, Tennessee, and each was a Caucasian adult.

The sequencing input was naive CD8+ T cells sorted from blood. The sequence came from a woman under 40 in good health. This sequence joins TRBV13 and TRBJ2-7, with D uncertain. The chain's CDR3 is CASSSSQDEQYF. The CDR3 DNA follows: TGTGCCAGCAGTTCAAGCCAGGACGAGCAGTACTTC. The full variable domain, its missing parts supplied by reference TRBV13 and TRBJ2-7, is AAGVIQSPRHLIKEKRETATLKCYPIPRHDTVYWYQQGPGQDPQFLISFYEKMQSDKGSIPDRFSAQQFSDYHSELNMSSLELGDSALYFCASSSSQDEQYFGPGTRLTVT.